This T cell receptor (beta chain) was sequenced for a study of PD-L1 blockade in urothelial cancer. Looking at the study overall: Males with bladder-origin urothelial cancer made up about 90% of the roughly 29 patients. Blood was analyzed 3 weeks (second dose) and 6 weeks after treatment start.

As for time point: pretreatment peripheral blood. Patients suffered from locally advanced or metastatic urothelial carcinoma. TCR analog templates of synthetic origin were spiked into each PCR. Only in-frame clones appear in the TCRdb table, and some are missing; sequencing was by immunoSEQ multiplex PCR. The table shows roughly 63,000 clones, with about four fifths occurring only once. The receptor comes from a man in his 70s with urothelial cancer. The material was PBMCs, obtained around atezolizumab (anti-PD-L1) treatment.

As DNA, the CDR3 is TGTGCCAGCAGCTTAGGGGGGGGGAGAGGTGAAAAACTGTTTTTT. This translates into CASSLGGGRGEKLFF. The chain is built from TRBV11-2 and TRBJ1-4; weak D call: TRBD1 (5 bases). The CDR3 spans 15 residues. Germline V CDR1 and CDR2: SGHAT, FQNNGV. V dropped 1 base and J dropped 7 bases, with 13 bases sitting between them.